This entry lists 30 T cell receptor beta chains sequenced from one sample in a study of neoadjuvant anti-PD-1 for oral cavity cancer. The time point was: after neoadjuvant nivolumab, at surgical resection. Clones were sequenced by immunoSEQ multiplex PCR, and TCRdb holds only the in-frame ones, with some missing. Here the sample spans about 15,000 clones, about 37% being singletons. This specimen consisted of tumor tissue, obtained after nivolumab (anti-PD-1) treatment. These receptors all come from a person between 40 and 85 years old with oral cavity squamous cell carcinoma.

This clone was seen a handful of times. V is TRBV13 and J is TRBJ1-2, with D possibly matching TRBD1 (5 bases). Germline V lookup: CDR1 PRHDT, CDR2 FYEKMQ (reference sequence). V was pared by 5 bases and J by 12 bases, with 19 bases between. The CDR3 has 13 amino acids. The DNA for the CDR3 is TGTGCCAGCAGCCGTGCCCGGGACTCAGATAACACCTTC. As protein: CASSRARDSDNTF.

This clone has only a few counts. V is TRBV2 and J is TRBJ1-1; TRBD1 might be the D (5 bases). Germline assignment: CDR1 SNHLY and CDR2 FYNNEI. This CDR3 comprises 12 residues. V was shortened by 4 bases and J by 5 bases, with 8 bases between the two germline ends. The CDR3 loop reads CASSGGRTEAFF. The CDR3 nucleotides are TGTGCCAGCAGTGGGGGACGGACTGAAGCTTTCTTT.

This sequence joins TRBV9 and TRBJ2-7, with D unresolved. Per the germline V gene, CDR1 is SGDLS and CDR2 is YYNGEE. The CDR3 is 13 amino acids. V shed 0 bases and J shed 7 bases, with 11 bases lying between them. The CDR3 coding sequence is TGTGCCAGCAGCGTAGACGCTAGGGATGAGCAGTACTTC. It yields the protein CASSVDARDEQYF. The entire variable domain, with the rest obtained from reference TRBV9 and TRBJ2-7, is as follows: DSGVTQTPKHLITATGQRVTLRCSPRSGDLSVYWYQQSLDQGLQFLIQYYNGEERAKGNILERFSAQQFPDLHSELNLSSLELGDSALYFCASSVDARDEQYFGPGTRLTVT.

Here the CDR3 reads CASSWGTGSLDTQYF. Here the CDR3 DNA reads TGCGCCAGCAGCTGGGGGACAGGGTCATTAGATACGCAGTATTTT. J is TRBJ2-3 and V is TRBV5-1; 9 nucleotides align to TRBD1. Trimming cost V 3 bases and J 5 bases; bases outside gene matches: 7. CDR1 and CDR2 from the germline V gene are SGHRS and YFSETQ. This CDR3 has 15 residues. The whole variable domain, remainder taken from reference TRBV5-1 and TRBJ2-3, is KAGVTQTPRYLIKTRGQQVTLSCSPISGHRSVSWYQQTPGQGLQFLFEYFSETQRNKGNFPGRFSGRQFSNSRSEMNVSTLELGDSALYLCASSWGTGSLDTQYFGPGTRLTVL.

This clone has ten or more counts. V and J are TRBV5-4 and TRBJ2-1; 11 nucleotides agree with TRBD1. V was pared by 5 bases and J by 5 bases, with 6 bases of the junction left unmatched. There are 15 residues in the CDR3. Germline lookup yields CDR1 SGHNT and CDR2 YYREEE (reference sequence). Written as DNA, the CDR3 is TGTGCCAGCAGAGCCGGGACAGGGGGAAACAATGAGCAGTTCTTC. It codes for CASRAGTGGNNEQFF.

The chain uses TRBV6-5 and TRBJ2-7; 7 positions agree with TRBD1. V dropped 6 bases and J dropped 3; count of bases not matched to a gene: 8. The germline V gene encodes CDR1 MNHEY and CDR2 SVGAGI. The CDR3 covers 14 residues. The CDR3 DNA is TGTGCCAGCAGCAGGGGGACAGCACTCTACGAGCAGTACTTC. Translated, it gives CASSRGTALYEQYF.

This clone showed up just a few times. V is TRBV5-1 and J is TRBJ2-1; D is unresolved. Germline V CDR1 and CDR2: SGHRS, YFSETQ. V was pared by 4 bases and J by 6 bases, with 14 bases between. The length of the CDR3 is 14 residues. CDR3 nucleotide sequence: TGCGCCAGCAGCCCGACGGCCTTTTCCAATGAGCAGTTCTTC. Translation gives CASSPTAFSNEQFF.

This clone was found a few times. The V call is TRBV5-6, the J call TRBJ2-7; D perhaps matches TRBD1 (7 bases). The CDR3 has 16 amino acids. Germline V lookup: CDR1 SGHDT, CDR2 YYEEEE. Trimming left V 4 bases short and J 6 bases short, with 23 bases between. The CDR3 bases are TGTGCCAGCAGCCAGTTGAGACAGGGAGGTTTCGGCGAGCAGTACTTC. It encodes CASSQLRQGGFGEQYF.

CDR3 protein: CASRRGFDTGELFF. Written as DNA, the CDR3 is TGTGCCAGCCGGCGGGGGTTCGACACCGGGGAGCTGTTTTTT. This chain links TRBV9 with TRBJ2-2; TRBD2 matches 7 bases. Germline V gene sequence: CDR1 SGDLS, CDR2 YYNGEE. The CDR3 consists of 14 residues. Losses at the gene ends were 7 bases for V and 3 bases for J; bases not matched to a gene: 6.

This chain joins TRBV27 and TRBJ2-2; 9 bases are shared with TRBD1. CDR1 and CDR2 (germline): MNHEY, SMNVEV (reference sequence). The CDR3 sequence is 15 residues long. The V and J ends lost 8 bases and 6 bases, in that order; junction bases with no gene match: 10. The CDR3 sequence: CASRGGDRVAGELFF. Written as DNA, the CDR3 is TGTGCCAGCCGGGGAGGGGACAGGGTGGCCGGGGAGCTGTTTTTT.

The rearrangement joins TRBV9 to TRBJ2-2; D ambiguous. Trimming left V 3 bases short and J 0 bases short, with 15 bases between. CDR3 length: 17 residues. Germline V lookup: CDR1 SGDLS, CDR2 YYNGEE. The CDR3 is CASSDGLDASNTGELFF. CDR3 coding DNA: TGTGCCAGCAGCGACGGCCTAGACGCTTCGAACACCGGGGAGCTGTTTTTT.

By its share, this clone is medium-sized (0.01 to 0.1%). V and J are TRBV7-9 and TRBJ2-1, with D perhaps being TRBD1 or TRBD2 (5 bases each). This CDR3 spans 16 amino acids. Trimming took 2 bases from V and 0 from J, leaving 11 bases between them. Germline V gene lookup returns CDR1 SEHNR and CDR2 FQNEAQ (reference sequence). The CDR3 loop is CASSLNRGPSYNEQFF. The CDR3 nucleotides read TGTGCCAGCAGCTTAAACCGGGGACCCTCCTACAATGAGCAGTTCTTC.

The chain has TRBV5-1 and TRBJ2-3; 9 nucleotides align to TRBD2. Germline CDR1 SGHRS, CDR2 YFSETQ. Losses at the gene ends were 4 bases for V and 3 bases for J; bases not matched to a gene: 3. The CDR3 totals 14 residues. CDR3 in amino acids: CASSGSGGTDTQYF. The CDR3 nucleotides are TGCGCCAGCAGCGGTAGCGGGGGAACAGATACGCAGTATTTT.

The chain employs TRBV7-8 and TRBJ2-6; TRBD1 matches at 7 bases. J gave up 1 base and V 2 bases, and 5 bases lay outside the gene matches. Germline assignment: CDR1 SGHVS and CDR2 FQNEAQ. This CDR3 has 17 amino acids. CDR3 protein: CASSLRQGMSGANVLTF. In DNA, the CDR3 is TGTGCCAGCAGCTTAAGACAGGGTATGTCTGGGGCCAACGTCCTGACTTTC.

This clone was detected only a few times. This sequence joins TRBV7-2 and TRBJ2-5; TRBD1 agrees at 8 bases. Germline values: CDR1 SGHTA, CDR2 FQGNSA. The CDR3 is made up of 14 amino acids. With 5 bases clipped from V and 5 bases from J, the junction kept 7 bases outside the gene matches. The CDR3 DNA reads TGTGCCAGCAGCCCAGACAGGGGAGCGGAGACCCAGTACTTC. It encodes CASSPDRGAETQYF.

The V gene is TRBV28, the J gene TRBJ2-3; TRBD2 matches 8 bases. CDR3 size: 14 residues. The J segment lost 6 bases and the V segment lost 5 bases, leaving 7 bases of the junction unmatched. Germline V gene lookup returns CDR1 MDHEN and CDR2 SYDVKM. CDR3 amino acids: CASSVAGRRDTQYF. The CDR3 bases are TGTGCCAGCAGTGTAGCGGGGCGAAGGGATACGCAGTATTTT.

This clone was seen repeatedly, ten times or more. The V call is TRBV7-2, the J call TRBJ2-3; 7 positions match TRBD2. With V trimmed by 5 bases and J by 2 bases, 10 bases remained unmatched. Germline V CDR1 and CDR2: SGHTA, FQGNSA. The CDR3 runs 16 residues. CDR3 sequence (DNA): TGTGCCAGCAGCACAGTTGGGGGGGGGAACACAGATACGCAGTATTTT. Translating gives CASSTVGGGNTDTQYF.

V is TRBV29-1 and J is TRBJ2-3, with 7 bases that match TRBD2. CDR1 is SQVTM and CDR2 is ANQGSEA in the germline V gene. Trimming cost V 7 bases and J 2 bases; bases outside gene matches: 6. There are 13 residues in the CDR3. CDR3 in amino acids: CSGGGLLTDTQYF. The DNA of the CDR3 is TGCAGCGGGGGGGGACTTCTCACAGATACGCAGTATTTT.

V is TRBV28 and J is TRBJ2-2; D uncertain. CDR1 is MDHEN, CDR2 SYDVKM, per germline. The CDR3 totals 14 residues. The V end lost 4 bases, the J end lost 5 bases, and 11 bases lay between the germline ends. The CDR3 is CASSSLGRTGELFF. CDR3 bases: TGTGCCAGCAGTTCCCTGGGCCGAACCGGGGAGCTGTTTTTT.

The chain recombines TRBV25-1 with TRBJ2-2, with 10 bases fitting TRBD1. In germline, CDR1 is MGHDK, CDR2 SYGVNS. Trimming removed 1 base from V and 4 bases from J; junction bases left unmatched: 6. This CDR3 comprises 17 residues. CDR3 region: CASSEFSRDRGTGELFF. CDR3 nucleotides: TGTGCCAGCAGTGAATTTTCTAGGGACAGGGGCACCGGGGAGCTGTTTTTT.

This clone was observed a handful of times. The V and J genes are TRBV6-1 and TRBJ2-2, with 12 bases lining up with TRBD2. Germline V lookup: CDR1 MNHNS, CDR2 SASEGT. The CDR3 has 15 amino acids. J lost 6 bases, V lost 2 bases, and 1 base had no gene match. The DNA of the CDR3 is TGTGCCAGCAGTGAACTAGCGGGGGGGCCCGGGGAGCTGTTTTTT. It is translated as CASSELAGGPGELFF.

The chain combines TRBV7-2 with TRBJ2-7; D is tentatively TRBD1 or TRBD2 (5 bases each). CDR3 length: 15 residues. V dropped 4 bases and J dropped 4 bases, with 17 bases sitting between them. Germline V gene lookup returns CDR1 SGHTA and CDR2 FQGNSA. The CDR3 spells CASSSRDVAKYEQYF. The CDR3 DNA reads TGTGCCAGCAGCTCCCGGGACGTAGCTAAGTACGAGCAGTACTTC.

This clone was seen a few times. The chain employs TRBV4-3 and TRBJ2-5; 7 bases agree with TRBD2. The V segment lost 4 bases and the J segment 5 bases; nucleotides outside the gene matches: 13. Germline CDR1 is LGHNA and CDR2 is YSLEER. CDR3 length equals 16 residues. CDR3 sequence: CASSPTPGRGGETQYF. DNA for the CDR3: TGCGCCAGCAGCCCTACCCCGGGGAGGGGAGGGGAGACCCAGTACTTC.

This chain links TRBV4-1 with TRBJ1-1, with D unresolved. The ends were cut back, 0 bases at V and 1 base at J, with 6 bases in the middle. CDR1 and CDR2 (germline): MGHRA, YSYEKL. The CDR3 totals 14 residues. The CDR3 DNA reads as TGCGCCAGCAGCCAAGATAGAGGGAACACTGAAGCTTTCTTT. It codes for CASSQDRGNTEAFF.

The chain employs TRBV5-1 and TRBJ2-3; D may be TRBD1 or TRBD2 (6 bases each). CDR1 and CDR2 (germline): SGHRS, YFSETQ. This CDR3 contains 16 residues. Deletions cut 4 bases from V and 1 base from J, with 16 bases between. The CDR3 DNA reads TGCGCCAGCAGCCAAATGTACGGGGGCCGCACAGATACGCAGTATTTT. Its translation: CASSQMYGGRTDTQYF.

By frequency in the sample, this clone is medium-sized. The chain couples TRBV7-2 to TRBJ2-7; the match to TRBD1 covers 7 bases. The CDR3 covers 14 residues. Germline-derived CDR1 and CDR2 are SGHTA and FQGNSA. The junction had 8 bases not matched to a gene; V was cut back by 4 bases and J by 5 bases. The CDR3 is CASSSWTGSHEQYF. Here the CDR3 DNA reads TGTGCCAGCAGCTCATGGACAGGTAGCCACGAGCAGTACTTC.

The J gene is TRBJ2-3, the V gene TRBV5-1, with 9 bases matching TRBD2. The CDR3 sequence is 17 residues long. The V gene end was trimmed by 4 bases and the J gene end by 2 bases; junction bases not matched to a gene: 11. CDR1 and CDR2 from the germline V gene are SGHRS and YFSETQ. CDR3 nucleotides: TGCGCCAGCAGCCGTGGCGCTAGCGGGGTAGACACAGATACGCAGTATTTT. Encoded protein: CASSRGASGVDTDTQYF.

This clone occurred a few times. A junction boundary mismatches the germline segment, possibly from a read error. In DNA form, the CDR3 reads TGTGCCAGCAGTCCCGGGAGGGTTCTCGACTCCTTCTTC. Residues: CASSPGRVLDSFF. The V call is TRBV7-9, the J call TRBJ1-2; no clear D. The CDR3 sequence is 13 residues long. Germline lookup yields CDR1 SEHNR and CDR2 FQNEAQ (reference sequence).

V is TRBV27 and J is TRBJ2-5; 13 positions agree with TRBD2. V shed 1 base, J shed 7 bases, and the junction held 6 bases outside the gene matches. This CDR3 comprises 16 residues. Per the germline V gene, CDR1 is MNHEY and CDR2 is SMNVEV (reference sequence). CDR3 sequence (DNA): TGTGCCAGCAGTTTATGGACTAGCGGGGGTAGGGGGACCCAGTACTTC. Its protein product is CASSLWTSGGRGTQYF.

This clone has more than one count but fewer than ten. The J gene is TRBJ2-3, the V gene TRBV10-3; D is unclear. The ends were cut back, 6 bases at V and 0 bases at J, with 7 bases in the middle. The CDR3 consists of 13 residues. Germline loops: CDR1 ENHRY, CDR2 SYGVKD. In DNA form, the CDR3 reads TGTGCCATCAGCTCTCCTAGCACAGATACGCAGTATTTT. Translating gives CAISSPSTDTQYF.